This T cell receptor (beta chain) comes out of a study of blood T cell repertoires in COVID-19. CDR1 and CDR2 from the germline V gene are MNHEY and SVGAGI. The CDR3 loop spans 12 amino acids. The trim removed 5 bases at V and 7 bases at J, leaving 4 bases unmatched. The table came from immunoSEQ multiplex PCR; TCRdb's copy has only in-frame clones and leaves some out. Of 490,000 or so clones listed, 88% were seen once; the top ten hold 6.5% to 9.5%. Assignment of participants to cohorts was predicated upon participant-reported clinical history. The specimen sequenced was PBMCs or T cells enriched from blood (not recorded which). This chain connects TRBV6-5 to TRBJ2-5; TRBD1 matches at 7 bases. This sequence was found in a woman aged 55-69 years who had recovered from COVID-19. CDR3 in DNA: TGTGCCAGCAGTCGGACAGGTGGGACCCAGTACTTC. Translation: CASSRTGGTQYF.